This TCR beta chain was captured in a study of cytomegalovirus exposure and HLA in healthy donors (dated 2017 in TCRdb). At the level of the whole study: An earlier analysis of some 620 of the donors reported approximately 280 Gb of sequence data and approximately 120 million unique TCR beta sequences obtained from roughly 180 million T cells. The study combined high-throughput TCR immunosequencing, statistical association of individual TCRs with disease status, and machine learning to predict cytomegalovirus infection status. To decide whether each TCR beta V gene segment behaved as functional or pseudogenic, an earlier analysis of some 580 of the donors relied on high-throughput TCR beta sequencing. Of the 350 to 400 genotyped donors, around 81% fell in the genetic ancestry cluster associated with self-reported Caucasian donors. An early release that covered some 640 HLA-typed donors contained around 300 gigabases of sequencing data and approximately 85 million unique TCR sequences. The study aimed to test whether cataloging public T cell receptors could reveal signatures of past pathogen exposure. On average, about 200,000 unique TCR beta nucleotide sequences were sequenced per donor among 398 genotyped donors of the cohort, with 15% to 20% of those sequences being non-productive. The number of donors typed differed by locus, with roughly 620-630 for A, B, C, DRB1 and DQB1, over 500 for DQA1, approximately 570 for DPA1, and around 460 for DPB1. Because of strong linkage in the cohort, five DR-DQ haplotypes were treated as single units for association and clustering. Class I and class II HLA loci were covered by the typing at four-digit resolution. Donor age, sex, ethnicity and CMV serostatus were compiled alongside the repertoire data. In a later genetic analysis, genome-wide SNP genotypes for 398 of the 666 donors were used, and that subset was treated as a discovery cohort. To study patterns of TCR occurrence, a later analysis re-analyzed previously published TCR beta repertoires from 700 or so donors and added high-resolution HLA genotyping. All discovery cohort repertoires had been generated on a single sequencing platform. The study profiled the T cell repertoires of 666 subjects by immunosequencing and related them to cytomegalovirus serostatus. Rather than drawing on any new phenotypic data, the later analysis identified candidate immune exposures from TCR beta sequences and the way those sequences occurred across donors. Along with the roughly 700-subject first cohort, a separate validation cohort of about 110 different subjects was used. Findings and caveats that apply to the study as a whole: A later analysis found that TCR association rates varied across HLA loci, with DRB1 alleles showing the most associated TCRs and HLA-C alleles the fewest. It was suggested by the authors that the approach could potentially be generalized to other disease states and immunological phenotypes. Correlated functional status among segregating V segments might be attributable to linkage disequilibrium, but an unknown experimental factor could not be ruled out. Compared with the roughly 710-donor mean, donors in an Asian-associated ancestry cluster had fewer N-insertions in productive TCRs, according to a later genetic analysis. In vitro tests confirmed that a few of the cytomegalovirus-associated TCR beta chains recognize cytomegalovirus antigens. In an earlier analysis of about 600 of the donors, most TCR beta V segments appeared in productive rearrangements about 87% or about 30% of the time, broadly matching IMGT annotations. Because counts were too low, some 17 rarely observed V segments, including chromosome 9 orphons, were excluded from the earlier analysis of several hundred of the donors. Roughly uniform sequencing depth across donors was assumed in presence/absence analyses, although this assumption may not hold. Because some donors lacked HLA typing at each locus, the association tests relied only on the typed subset. The study listed approximately 150 TCR beta chains as associated with cytomegalovirus. A later analysis found that HLA-associated TCR beta chains were more clonally expanded and had lower generation probabilities than equally common non-associated chains. A group of highly shared sequence variants was considered likely to be a technical artifact of the sequencing pipeline. Several of the top co-occurrence clusters appeared to be linked to parvovirus B19, influenza, CMV and Epstein-Barr virus, according to a later analysis. The classifier was reported to diagnose cytomegalovirus status with high specificity and sensitivity in both the original and validation cohorts. While some public TCRs were present in many individuals, most TCR sequences turned up only very rarely across donors. When HLA alleles, especially DR and DQ, strongly co-occurred, attributing TCR associations to individual alleles was difficult. Some IMGT-functional V segments, including TRBV6-2 and TRBV6-3, could not be distinguished by the 87-base-pair reads and were therefore excluded. A later analysis associated 15,000 to 20,000 TCR beta sequences with specific HLA alleles at a false discovery rate of 0.05. In a later analysis, most CMV-associated TCR beta chains were found to appear HLA-restricted, with HLA associations seemingly driven largely by CMV exposure. A later genetic analysis associated a missense DCLRE1C variant with V-gene and J-gene trimming of TCR beta chains, and an independent cohort replicated the association. Immune exposure information for the cohort was limited to CMV serostatus. This cohort had only TCR beta chains sequenced, and the lack of alpha or paired-chain data limited which features could be detected. A further reported finding was that TCR beta sequences accurately predicted the HLA-A and HLA-B alleles for most subjects in the first cohort.

The receptor library was made with the immunoSEQ multiplex PCR assay. The multiplex PCR relied on a mix of 60 forward primers for TCR Vbeta segments and 13 reverse primers for TCR Jbeta segments. Amplification of the CDR3 region of rearranged TCR beta genes was performed with a multiplex PCR assay on genomic DNA. On the Illumina HiSeq System, the amplified TCR beta libraries were sequenced as 87-base-pair reads. Per the authors' processing: A later analysis tallied 75 million to 95 million unique TCR beta chains across the 666 repertoires, and about 10 million of those chains were shared by two or more donors. Raw reads were error-corrected and collapsed into unique sequences by a nearest-neighbor algorithm in which closely related sequences were merged to remove PCR and sequencing errors. To assign V, D and J gene segments, CDR3 sequences were aligned to IMGT reference sequences. For a sequence to be retained, a match of at least six nucleotides to both a V gene segment and a J gene segment was required. Rearrangements were called productive when the CDR3 lacked stop codons and stayed in frame with V and J; all others were non-productive. CDR3 was defined by IMGT convention, running from the second conserved V-encoded cysteine to the conserved J-encoded phenylalanine. Sequences without an unambiguous match to a single V gene segment were excluded from the earlier analysis of almost 600 of the donors. In an earlier analysis of several hundred of the donors, a V segment was called functional when productive rearrangements were above 56.7%, and segregating when the standard deviation between donors exceeded 5%. A statistical classification framework was developed to diagnose cytomegalovirus status using the catalog of TCR beta chain sequences. In a later analysis, V and J genes were assigned by comparing TCR nucleotide sequences against IMGT/GENE-DB human TR gene sequences. Using the TCRdist pipeline, a later analysis assigned CDR3 sequences along with most-parsimonious VDJ recombination scenarios. A later analysis defined each TCR beta chain by its CDR3 amino acid sequence plus V-gene family, and excluded reads lacking a unique V-gene family. A later analysis removed 592 highly shared, low-generation-probability nucleotide sequences to deal with suspected cross-contamination and a sequencing artifact. For each public chain, a later analysis derived a clonal expansion index from normalized ranks of inferred template counts within each repertoire. Generation probabilities in a later analysis came from a VDJ recombination model fitted to out-of-frame rearrangements, and those results were checked against IGoR. Hypergeometric tests were used in a later analysis to score TCR-TCR, TCR-HLA and TCR-CMV co-occurrence, with a repertoire-size bias correction applied to the TCR pairs. In a later analysis, false discovery rates were estimated by permuting HLA or CMV assignments 20 times. In a later analysis, co-occurring TCRs were grouped with DBSCAN, and TCRdist sequence similarity was added when clustering was performed within HLA-allele-positive subsets. Co-occurrence clustering excluded repertoires with fewer than 30,000 or more than 120,000 public chains, plus five with anomalous nucleotide sharing. What TCRdb holds here is the immuneACCESS table cut down to in-frame rearrangements. Part of the clones is not present; checked against another copy, under half of the missing clones reflect an unresolved V gene, and the others are unexplained. V, J and clone size are taken as reported in that table, and D and trimming were inferred from the DNA itself. The sample has around 31,000 clones on record, approximately 90% of them singletons. The ten largest clones represent approximately 3% of the sample.

Concerning this clone itself: Which antigen it targets is not known. Base quality data are lacking; no much larger clone is found one base away.

The cohort comprised 550 to 700 healthy bone marrow donors. At the time of sampling, all cohort members were nominally healthy, though unrecorded immune exposures were likely present. The donor was CMV seronegative and belonged to the group of 352 seronegative cohort members. A peripheral blood sample was provided by each donor, and peripheral blood mononuclear cells were used for TCR beta sequencing. Genomic DNA extraction from the blood cell samples was performed with the Qiagen DNeasy Blood Extraction Kit. There are 15 amino acids in the CDR3, from cysteine to phenylalanine inclusive. The CDR3 DNA has 45 bases and is translated from base 1. The junction carries 11 bases between V and J, which are trimmed by 0 bases and 3 bases respectively. The germline V gene gives CDR1 as LGHNA and CDR2 as YNFKEQ.

The rearranged chain carries TRBV4-2 and TRBJ2-5; the D gene assignment is ambiguous. Material: PBMCs. The sequence was obtained from a boy aged 5-17 years in good health and CMV-seronegative. Read as DNA, the sequence is TGTGCCAGCAGCCAAGATCAGACATCGGAAGAGACCCAGTACTTC. This gives the protein CASSQDQTSEETQYF.